This T cell receptor beta chain was documented in a study of T-cell reconstitution after alpha-beta-depleted transplantation in children. CDR3 size: 14 residues. The germline gives CDR1 SGHVS, CDR2 FNYEAQ. Trimming took 1 base from V and 4 from J, leaving 8 bases between them. Preparation of the TCRbeta library involved a method that used unique molecular identifiers. TCRdb re-called the PCR reads with MiXCR, one entry per CDR3 protein. The table includes around 380,000 distinct CDR3 sequences, about a tenth detected once. The sequence was collected from a human donor who donated a stem cell graft to a child with acute myeloid leukemia. This sample comprised PBMCs from the stem cell graft donor, obtained from the stem cell graft. The chain links TRBV7-6 to TRBJ2-1; D gene uncertain. CDR3 sequence: CASSLVRDYNEQFF. DNA for the CDR3: TGTGCCAGCAGCTTAGTTCGTGATTACAATGAGCAGTTCTTC.